The 32 T cell receptor beta chains presented below share a single source sample, sequenced in a study of shared clonotypes between healthy human individuals (dated by TCRdb to the early 2020s). For the CD8 naive samples, CD45RO-negative cells were positively selected for CCR7, yielding a CD45RA+CCR7+ population from which TemRA cells were excluded. Library method: the immunoSEQ multiplex PCR assay. As stored in TCRdb, this immuneACCESS dataset retains in-frame rearrangements with V and J assigned. A fraction of the clones does not appear; measured against another copy, unresolved V genes explain less than half of the discrepancy, and the remainder lacks a known reason. Across this sample there are 2 million to 2.5 million clones, with about 94% seen only once. The ten biggest clones cover about 1.1% of the sample. What was sequenced was naive CD8+ T cells sorted from blood. The sample's cell subset or site label, decoded: CD45RA+CCR7+. The source is a man aged 18 to 29 in good health.

The rearrangement joins TRBV5-1 to TRBJ2-7; unclear D gene. In germline, CDR1 is SGHRS, CDR2 YFSETQ. This CDR3 has 15 residues. The germline V and J ends were trimmed by 5 bases and 1 base, with 16 bases remaining between them. CDR3 protein: CASRLYPDGSYEQYF. CDR3 sequence (DNA): TGCGCCAGCAGACTTTATCCGGACGGTTCCTACGAGCAGTACTTC.

This clone was detected once. The chain carries TRBV7-9 and TRBJ1-2; weak D call: TRBD1 (6 bases). Germline CDR1 SEHNR, CDR2 FQNEAQ (reference sequence). V was shortened by 2 bases and J by 4 bases, with 11 bases between the two germline ends. The CDR3 spans 14 residues. The CDR3: CASSLLGGVYGYTF. The CDR3 DNA reads TGTGCCAGCAGCTTACTAGGGGGGGTCTATGGCTACACCTTC. Variable domain in full (rest from reference TRBV7-9 and TRBJ1-2): DTGVSQNPRHKITKRGQNVTFRCDPISEHNRLYWYRQTLGQGPEFLTYFQNEAQLEKSRLLSDRFSAERPKGSFSTLEIQRTEQGDSAMYLCASSLLGGVYGYTFGSGTRLTVV.

This chain uses TRBV4-1 with TRBJ2-3; the D gene is possibly TRBD2 (6 bases). The germline V gene encodes CDR1 MGHRA and CDR2 YSYEKL. This CDR3 is built from 18 residues. Trimming took 6 bases from V and 2 from J, leaving 24 bases between them. DNA of the CDR3: TGCGCCAGCAGTCTAAGCCAGGAGAGTCGGAGGGCCACAGATACGCAGTATTTT. This codes for CASSLSQESRRATDTQYF.

V and J are TRBV7-6 and TRBJ2-1, with D possibly TRBD2 on 6 matching bases. The CDR3 has 17 amino acids. Germline values: CDR1 SGHVS, CDR2 FNYEAQ. Trimming took 2 bases from V and 5 from J, leaving 19 bases between them. CDR3 coding DNA: TGTGCCAGCAGCTTACGCCGGGGTCTTAGCGGAAACAATGAGCAGTTCTTC. It translates to CASSLRRGLSGNNEQFF.

The V call is TRBV9, the J call TRBJ2-1; 12 bases match TRBD2. The CDR3 contains 16 residues. Unmatched junction bases numbered 9, after V lost 4 bases and J lost 7 bases. The germline gives CDR1 SGDLS, CDR2 YYNGEE. CDR3 residues: CASSPTRTSGKNEQFF. DNA for the CDR3: TGTGCCAGCAGCCCGACACGGACTAGCGGGAAAAATGAGCAGTTCTTC.

The rearrangement joins TRBV6-5 to TRBJ2-7; TRBD1 matches 8 bases. The V segment lost 4 bases and the J segment 6 bases; nucleotides outside the gene matches: 5. CDR1 is MNHEY and CDR2 is SVGAGI in the germline V gene. The CDR3 has 13 amino acids. CDR3 residues: CASSSTGGSEQYF. CDR3 nucleotides: TGTGCCAGCAGTTCTACAGGGGGTAGCGAGCAGTACTTC.

The count of this clone is one. This chain uses TRBV27 with TRBJ1-5; no firm D call. Deletions cut 4 bases from V and 0 bases from J, with 13 bases between. Germline V gene sequence: CDR1 MNHEY, CDR2 SMNVEV (reference sequence). The CDR3 is made up of 16 amino acids. In DNA form, the CDR3 reads TGTGCCAGCAGTTCAATGCCCGTAAATAGCAATCAGCCCCAGCATTTT. This sequence encodes CASSSMPVNSNQPQHF.

This chain uses TRBV6-6 with TRBJ2-1; D perhaps matches TRBD1 (5 bases). CDR1 MNHNY and CDR2 SVGAGI come from the germline V gene (reference sequence). This CDR3 comprises 14 residues. Trimming took 5 bases from V and 0 from J, leaving 8 bases between them. The CDR3 DNA follows: TGTGCCAGCAGTCAAGGGGCCTCCTACAATGAGCAGTTCTTC. Translated, it gives CASSQGASYNEQFF.

In regard to this clone: One junction end disagrees with the germline gene, perhaps due to a read error. The chain links TRBV25-1 to TRBJ1-1; D might be TRBD1 (6 bases). The CDR3 is 11 residues long. The germline CDR1 and CDR2 sequences are MGHDK and SYGVNS. The DNA for the CDR3 is TGTGCCAGCACCTTACCGGGGGGGCCCAACTTT. Translating it yields CASTLPGGPNF. The full variable domain, completed using reference TRBV25-1 and TRBJ1-1, is EADIYQTPRYLVIGTGKKITLECSQTMGHDKMYWYQQDPGMELHLIHYSYGVNSTEKGDLSSESTVSRIRTEHFPLTLESARPSHTSQYLCASTLPGGPNFGQGTRLTVV.

This sequence joins TRBV7-9 and TRBJ2-1; D is unresolved. V dropped 1 base and J dropped 3 bases, with 4 bases sitting between them. The germline CDR1 and CDR2 sequences are SEHNR and FQNEAQ (reference sequence). There are 13 residues in the CDR3. CDR3 amino acids: CASSLGIYNEQFF. Written as DNA, the CDR3 is TGTGCCAGCAGCTTAGGTATCTACAATGAGCAGTTCTTC.

DNA for the CDR3: TGTGCCAGCAGTGACTCGACTAGCAATGAGCAGTTCTTC. Amino acids: CASSDSTSNEQFF. The chain is built from TRBV6-4 and TRBJ2-1; D possibly corresponds to TRBD2 (6 bases). CDR1 and CDR2 (germline): MRHNA, SNTAGT. CDR3 length: 13 residues. Trimming left V 0 bases short and J 6 bases short, with 6 bases between.

The chain joins TRBV11-2 to TRBJ2-1; no reliable D call. The CDR3 contains 14 residues. V lost 3 bases, J lost 8 bases, and 14 bases lay in between. The germline gives CDR1 SGHAT, CDR2 FQNNGV. CDR3 in DNA: TGTGCCAGCAGCTTCTCGCATATAAGCCATGAGCAGTTCTTC. This sequence encodes CASSFSHISHEQFF.

Note on this clone: The same CDR3 also results from other DNA sequences found in this sample. The genes are TRBV6-1 and TRBJ2-3; D perhaps matches TRBD1 (6 bases). CDR3 length equals 16 residues. CDR1 and CDR2 (germline): MNHNS, SASEGT. The V and J ends lost 2 bases and 1 base respectively, with 13 bases between them. The CDR3: CASSEWAGEGTDTQYF. DNA of the CDR3: TGTGCCAGCAGTGAATGGGCAGGGGAAGGCACAGATACGCAGTATTTT.

The chain combines TRBV28 with TRBJ1-5; D not certain. CDR1 and CDR2 (germline): MDHEN, SYDVKM. Trimming cost V 4 bases and J 3 bases, with 7 bases left between them. The CDR3 spans 13 residues. The DNA of the CDR3 is TGTGCCAGCAGTTGGACGATCAATCAGCCCCAGCATTTT. Amino acids: CASSWTINQPQHF.

In the case of this clone: One junction end does not reproduce the germline sequence, and a read error may be involved. The chain employs TRBV19 and TRBJ2-7; D may be TRBD1 (7 bases). CDR3 size: 13 residues. The V gene's germline CDR1 is LNHDA and CDR2 SQIVND (reference sequence). CDR3 residues: CASSIGQGGLQNF. CDR3 nucleotides: TGTGCCAGTAGTATAGGACAGGGAGGTTTGCAAAACTTC.

The V and J genes are TRBV18 and TRBJ2-5; 7 bases match TRBD1. The CDR3 is 14 residues long. CDR1 and CDR2 (germline): KGHSH, LQKENI. With 4 bases clipped from V and 3 bases from J, the junction kept 5 bases outside the gene matches. CDR3 nucleotide sequence: TGTGCCAGCTCACACTCCACAGGGGAAGAGACCCAGTACTTC. Its protein is CASSHSTGEETQYF.

The rearrangement joins TRBV2 to TRBJ1-6; no reliable D call. Germline CDR1 is SNHLY and CDR2 is FYNNEI. The V gene lost 4 bases and the J gene lost 10 bases, with 11 bases spanning the gap. The CDR3 has 13 residues. CDR3 sequence reads: CASSVPEGSPLHF. CDR3 nucleotides: TGTGCCAGCAGTGTGCCAGAGGGATCACCCCTCCACTTT.

The V gene is TRBV13, the J gene TRBJ2-7; D possibly corresponds to TRBD1 (6 bases). V lost 5 bases to trimming and J lost 0 bases, with 11 bases between them. The CDR3 is 14 amino acids. Per germline, CDR1 PRHDT and CDR2 FYEKMQ (reference sequence). The CDR3 loop reads CASSTKTGSYEQYF. Written as DNA, the CDR3 is TGTGCCAGCAGCACCAAGACAGGCTCCTACGAGCAGTACTTC.

This chain uses TRBV5-1 with TRBJ2-1, with 11 bases fitting TRBD2. Germline CDR1 reads SGHRS; CDR2 reads YFSETQ. V was clipped by 2 bases and J by 0 bases; unmatched bases: 4. CDR3 length equals 17 residues. The CDR3 is CASSFQLAGVSYNEQFF. For the CDR3, the DNA is TGCGCCAGCAGCTTCCAACTAGCGGGGGTCTCCTACAATGAGCAGTTCTTC.

The gene calls are TRBV11-2 and TRBJ2-7, with D perhaps being TRBD1 or TRBD2 (5 bases each). CDR1 is SGHAT and CDR2 is FQNNGV in the germline V gene. This CDR3 has 14 residues. Trimming removed 2 bases from V and 3 bases from J, with 11 bases in between. CDR3 sequence (DNA): TGTGCCAGCAGCTTATTCGGGGCCTACTACGAGCAGTACTTC. Protein: CASSLFGAYYEQYF.

For this clone: Additional DNA sequences in this sample encode the identical CDR3. The gene calls are TRBV29-1 and TRBJ2-1, with 11 bases aligning to TRBD2. The CDR3 is made up of 16 amino acids. The trim removed 1 base at V and 0 bases at J, leaving 2 bases unmatched. Germline V gene sequence: CDR1 SQVTM, CDR2 ANQGSEA. The CDR3 protein is CSVEGTSGSSYNEQFF. The CDR3 coding sequence is TGCAGCGTTGAAGGAACTAGCGGGAGCTCCTACAATGAGCAGTTCTTC.

This rearrangement joins TRBV27 to TRBJ2-1, with D perhaps TRBD2 (5 bases). CDR1 and CDR2 (germline): MNHEY, SMNVEV (reference sequence). The CDR3 is 13 residues long. The V end was cut by 1 base, the J end by 9 bases, with 10 bases between. CDR3: CASSLLGGPEQFF. CDR3 DNA sequence: TGTGCCAGCAGTTTATTGGGCGGGCCTGAGCAGTTCTTC.

The chain combines TRBV7-6 with TRBJ2-5, with 7 bases fitting TRBD1. V was clipped by 5 bases and J by 9 bases; unmatched bases: 12. The CDR3 has 14 residues. Per the germline V gene, CDR1 is SGHVS and CDR2 is FNYEAQ. The CDR3 sequence: CASSPQGTLMPQYF. Written as DNA, the CDR3 is TGTGCCAGCAGCCCACAGGGGACCCTAATGCCCCAGTACTTC.

The chain employs TRBV28 and TRBJ2-7; 8 bases agree with TRBD1. CDR3 length: 15 amino acids. V dropped 5 bases and J dropped 1; count of bases not matched to a gene: 7. Germline V gene data show CDR1 as MDHEN and CDR2 as SYDVKM. CDR3 region: CASSEDREGSYEQYF. The CDR3 DNA reads TGTGCCAGCAGTGAGGACAGGGAAGGGTCCTACGAGCAGTACTTC.

About this clone: The same CDR3 is also encoded by other DNA sequences in this sample. The V call is TRBV28, the J call TRBJ1-1; D is uncertain. Trimming took off 3 bases at V and 0 bases at J, with 5 bases between the two ends. Per the germline V gene, CDR1 is MDHEN and CDR2 is SYDVKM. The CDR3 runs 13 residues. CDR3 residues: CASSFNLNTEAFF. The DNA for the CDR3 is TGTGCCAGCAGTTTTAATCTGAACACTGAAGCTTTCTTT.

CDR3 nucleotides: TGTGCCATCGGACTAGCGGAATACAATGAGCAGTTCTTC. Residues: CAIGLAEYNEQFF. This chain links TRBV10-3 with TRBJ2-1; the match to TRBD2 covers 10 bases. The V gene end was trimmed by 8 bases and the J gene end by 4 bases; junction bases not matched to a gene: 2. CDR1 ENHRY and CDR2 SYGVKD come from the germline V gene. This CDR3 comprises 13 residues.

Comment on this clone: The sample carries other DNA sequences with the same CDR3. The V call is TRBV4-1, the J call TRBJ2-7, with D uncertain. Trimming shortened V by 1 base and J by 2 bases, and 6 bases separated the two germline ends. The CDR3 is 13 residues long. Germline V gene lookup returns CDR1 MGHRA and CDR2 YSYEKL. This CDR3 is CASSQGRTYEQYF. As DNA, the CDR3 is TGCGCCAGCAGCCAAGGACGAACCTACGAGCAGTACTTC.

About this clone itself: Additional DNA sequences in this sample encode the identical CDR3. This chain connects TRBV19 to TRBJ1-2; D remains unclear. The CDR3 totals 13 residues. From germline, CDR1 is LNHDA and CDR2 SQIVND (reference sequence). Trimming removed 3 bases from V and 2 bases from J, with 7 bases in between. As DNA, the CDR3 is TGTGCCAGTAGTATCGGGGTAAACTATGGCTACACCTTC. Its translation: CASSIGVNYGYTF.

Points on this clone: Distinct nucleotide sequences in the sample also encode this CDR3. CDR3 sequence reads: CASSPRTGVSYEQYF. CDR3 sequence (DNA): TGCGCCAGCAGCCCCCGGACAGGGGTCTCCTACGAGCAGTACTTC. V and J are TRBV4-1 and TRBJ2-7; 9 positions agree with TRBD1. CDR1 MGHRA and CDR2 YSYEKL come from the germline V gene. The V segment lost 4 bases and the J segment 0 bases; nucleotides outside the gene matches: 4. CDR3 length equals 15 residues.

About this clone itself: The same CDR3 is also encoded by other DNA sequences in this sample. This sequence joins TRBV7-9 and TRBJ2-7, with D perhaps matching TRBD2 (5 bases). Germline CDR1 is SEHNR and CDR2 is FQNEAQ (reference sequence). Trimming left V 1 base short and J 7 bases short, with 8 bases between. This CDR3 spans 12 amino acids. CDR3 bases: TGTGCCAGCAGCTTAGGGCCGGGGGAGCAGTACTTC. Protein product: CASSLGPGEQYF.

V gene TRBV5-1 combines with J gene TRBJ2-1; the D call may be TRBD1 or TRBD2 (6 bases each). Germline CDR1 reads SGHRS; CDR2 reads YFSETQ. The CDR3 runs to 16 residues. Trimming shortened V by 4 bases and J by 5 bases, and 19 bases separated the two germline ends. CDR3 in DNA: TGCGCCAGCAGCCGACTCGGAGGGGGGAGAGACAATGAGCAGTTCTTC. Translating gives CASSRLGGGRDNEQFF.

This chain joins TRBV4-3 and TRBJ2-7; TRBD2 matches at 7 bases. Unmatched junction bases numbered 10, after V lost 4 bases and J lost 4 bases. The CDR3 length is 15 residues. Germline CDR1 is LGHNA and CDR2 is YSLEER. CDR3 coding DNA: TGCGCCAGCAGCCCTCGTACTAGCGAGAAGTACGAGCAGTACTTC. Translated, it gives CASSPRTSEKYEQYF.